This is a list of T cell receptor beta chains from one sample in a study of T-cell reconstitution after alpha-beta-depleted transplantation in children. MiXCR, run by TCRdb on the PCR reads, gives a single entry per CDR3 protein. The table lists more than 400,000 distinct CDR3 sequences, approximately 41% of them singletons. The input for sequencing was PBMCs, taken before TCRalphabeta/CD19-depleted stem cell transplant. The receptors here all came from a girl aged 2 to 10 with aplastic anemia, due to receive a stem cell transplant. CDR3s include the opening cysteine and the closing phenylalanine or tryptophan. D genes are given only for firm matches. Size is omitted from some rows. Given values are once, few, many or a class for expanded clones.

j_gene: TRBJ1-5; d_gene: .; abundance: .; v_gene: TRBV15; CDR3nt: TGTGCCACCAGCGGCCGGGGCAGCCTAAATCAGCCCCAGCATTTT; CDR3aa: CATSGRGSLNQPQHF
j_gene: TRBJ2-1; d_gene: TRBD2; abundance: few; v_gene: TRBV7-9; CDR3nt: TGTGCCAGCAGCTTAGTGGGCGGGAGTAGGGATGAGCAGTTCTTC; CDR3aa: CASSLVGGSRDEQFF
j_gene: TRBJ2-5; d_gene: .; abundance: .; v_gene: TRBV4-1; CDR3nt: TGCGCCAGCAGCCAAGATCAGCGGGCTCAAGAGACCCAGTACTTC; CDR3aa: CASSQDQRAQETQYF
j_gene: TRBJ1-1; d_gene: .; abundance: many; v_gene: TRBV5-1; CDR3nt: TGCGCCAGCAGTTACCCAGAGAACACTGAAGCTTTCTTT; CDR3aa: CASSYPENTEAFF
j_gene: TRBJ1-2; d_gene: .; abundance: many; v_gene: TRBV5-1; CDR3nt: TGCGCCAGCAGCTTGGAACGGCGGAACTATGGCTACACCTTC; CDR3aa: CASSLERRNYGYTF
j_gene: TRBJ2-5; d_gene: TRBD2; abundance: .; v_gene: TRBV6-5; CDR3nt: TGTGCCAGCAGTTTAGCCTTTCCCGGGACTAGGACCCAGTACTTC; CDR3aa: CASSLAFPGTRTQYF
j_gene: TRBJ2-3; d_gene: TRBD1; abundance: .; v_gene: TRBV20-1; CDR3nt: TGCAGTGCTGGACAGGGTAGCACAGATACGCAGTATTTT; CDR3aa: CSAGQGSTDTQYF
j_gene: TRBJ1-1; d_gene: .; abundance: few; v_gene: TRBV27; CDR3nt: TGTGCCAGCAGTTTATGGCCGTCGCGGGGGGAGAACACTGAAGCTTTCTTT; CDR3aa: CASSLWPSRGENTEAFF
j_gene: TRBJ2-1; d_gene: TRBD2; abundance: .; v_gene: TRBV5-4; CDR3nt: TGTGCCAGCAGAGGTCTCGGACTAGCGGGATACAATGAGCAGTTCTTC; CDR3aa: CASRGLGLAGYNEQFF
j_gene: TRBJ2-1; d_gene: .; abundance: .; v_gene: TRBV29-1; CDR3nt: TGCAGCGTTGCGGCAGGGCCCCATGAGCAGTTCTTC; CDR3aa: CSVAAGPHEQFF
j_gene: TRBJ2-7; d_gene: TRBD2; abundance: .; v_gene: TRBV7-8; CDR3nt: TGTGCCAGCAGCTCGGGACTAGCGGGAGAGGAGGGGCAGTACTTC; CDR3aa: CASSSGLAGEEGQYF
j_gene: TRBJ1-6; d_gene: .; abundance: few; v_gene: TRBV5-1; CDR3nt: TGCGCCAGCAGCCCGGGACATTCTAATTCACCCCTCCACTTT; CDR3aa: CASSPGHSNSPLHF
j_gene: TRBJ2-5; d_gene: TRBD2; abundance: .; v_gene: TRBV10-3; CDR3nt: TGTGCCATCAGTGGCAGGGAGGGAGAGACCCAGTACTTC; CDR3aa: CAISGREGETQYF
j_gene: TRBJ1-3; d_gene: .; abundance: few; v_gene: TRBV6-5; CDR3nt: TGTGCCAGCAGTTACTCGAACACCGCAGACACCATATATTTT; CDR3aa: CASSYSNTADTIYF
j_gene: TRBJ2-1; d_gene: TRBD2; abundance: few; v_gene: TRBV27; CDR3nt: TGTGCCAGCGGAGCGGGAGGGCGCAATGAGCAGTTCTTC; CDR3aa: CASGAGGRNEQFF
j_gene: TRBJ2-4; d_gene: TRBD1; abundance: .; v_gene: TRBV5-4; CDR3nt: TGTGCCAGCAGCACCCTGGGACAGGGATCGCAGTACTTC; CDR3aa: CASSTLGQGSQYF
j_gene: TRBJ2-5; d_gene: .; abundance: .; v_gene: TRBV29-1; CDR3nt: TGCAGCGTTGGACTCGCGGGGTCTCAAGAGACCCAGTACTTC; CDR3aa: CSVGLAGSQETQYF
j_gene: TRBJ2-1; d_gene: TRBD1; abundance: .; v_gene: TRBV4-1; CDR3nt: TGCGCCAGCAGCCAAGGTCCCGGGACAGGGGTCAATGAGCAGTTCTTC; CDR3aa: CASSQGPGTGVNEQFF
j_gene: TRBJ2-2; d_gene: .; abundance: few; v_gene: TRBV20-1; CDR3nt: TGCAGTGCTCCGCGCGGGACCACCGGGGAGCTGTTTTTT; CDR3aa: CSAPRGTTGELFF
j_gene: TRBJ1-5; d_gene: .; abundance: .; v_gene: TRBV19; CDR3nt: TGTGCCAGTAGTATCGAGACAGATTGGCAGCCCCAGCATTTT; CDR3aa: CASSIETDWQPQHF
j_gene: TRBJ2-1; d_gene: .; abundance: many; v_gene: TRBV12-3/TRBV12-4; CDR3nt: TGTGCCAGCAGTTTAAGGGGGACCTACTCCTACAATGAGCAGTTCTTC; CDR3aa: CASSLRGTYSYNEQFF
j_gene: TRBJ2-5; d_gene: .; abundance: .; v_gene: TRBV20-1; CDR3nt: TGCAGTGCGGACGGGGCTAACTACCAAGAGACCCAGTACTTC; CDR3aa: CSADGANYQETQYF
j_gene: TRBJ2-5; d_gene: TRBD2; abundance: .; v_gene: TRBV5-6; CDR3nt: TGTGCCAGCAGCTCCTGGACTAGCGGGAGGGCCCTGGAAGAGACCCAGTACTTC; CDR3aa: CASSSWTSGRALEETQYF
j_gene: TRBJ2-3; d_gene: .; abundance: .; v_gene: TRBV3-1; CDR3nt: TGTGCCTGCAGCCAGGGGTTAGGCGGGAGAGTTGGAGATACGCAGTATTTT; CDR3aa: CACSQGLGGRVGDTQYF
j_gene: TRBJ2-7; d_gene: .; abundance: many; v_gene: TRBV5-1; CDR3nt: TGCGCCAGCAGCCTTACTCCTTTTCTCGAGCAGTACTTC; CDR3aa: CASSLTPFLEQYF
j_gene: TRBJ2-1; d_gene: TRBD2; abundance: .; v_gene: TRBV20-1; CDR3nt: TGCAGTGCTAGTGCGGCTAGCGGGGGGGACAATGAGCAGTTCTTC; CDR3aa: CSASAASGGDNEQFF
j_gene: TRBJ1-3; d_gene: TRBD1; abundance: many; v_gene: TRBV2; CDR3nt: TGTGCCAGCCTACCCACGGGACAGGGTATAGGCACCATATATTTT; CDR3aa: CASLPTGQGIGTIYF
j_gene: TRBJ2-3; d_gene: TRBD2; abundance: few; v_gene: TRBV20-1; CDR3nt: TGCGGTGCTAGAGATCCTGCGACTAGCGGGAGGTCAGATACGCAGTATTTT; CDR3aa: CGARDPATSGRSDTQYF
j_gene: TRBJ2-7; d_gene: .; abundance: .; v_gene: TRBV11-2; CDR3nt: TGTGCCAGCAGCTTATCGGGGGACACCACCTACGAGCAGTACTTC; CDR3aa: CASSLSGDTTYEQYF
j_gene: TRBJ2-7; d_gene: .; abundance: many; v_gene: TRBV6-2/TRBV6-3; CDR3nt: TGTGCCAGCAGTTACTCAGGACATCCCTACGAGCAGTACTTC; CDR3aa: CASSYSGHPYEQYF
j_gene: TRBJ2-2; d_gene: .; abundance: many; v_gene: TRBV12-3/TRBV12-4; CDR3nt: TGTGCCAGCAGTTTTGGGCGGTTTAACACCGGGGAGCTGTTTTTT; CDR3aa: CASSFGRFNTGELFF
j_gene: TRBJ2-1; d_gene: TRBD2; abundance: .; v_gene: TRBV20-1; CDR3nt: TGCAGTGCTAGAGACCCCATAGCGGGGGGCTACAATGAGCAGTTCTTC; CDR3aa: CSARDPIAGGYNEQFF
j_gene: TRBJ2-1; d_gene: TRBD2; abundance: .; v_gene: TRBV7-2; CDR3nt: TGTGCCAGCAGGTCGACTAGCCTTGTGGGTGAGCAGTTCTTC; CDR3aa: CASRSTSLVGEQFF
j_gene: TRBJ2-5; d_gene: .; abundance: .; v_gene: TRBV7-8; CDR3nt: TGTGCCAGCAGCTTAGTGTGGGTCCTGGGGGAGACCCAGTACTTC; CDR3aa: CASSLVWVLGETQYF
j_gene: TRBJ2-3; d_gene: .; abundance: .; v_gene: TRBV15; CDR3nt: TGTGCCACCAGCAGAGCCCCCACAGGGAGAAAAACAGATACGCAGTATTTT; CDR3aa: CATSRAPTGRKTDTQYF
j_gene: TRBJ2-3; d_gene: TRBD2; abundance: .; v_gene: TRBV12-3/TRBV12-4; CDR3nt: TGTGCCAGCAGGAGGACTAGCGGGAAGTATTTT; CDR3aa: CASRRTSGKYF
j_gene: TRBJ2-3; d_gene: TRBD2; abundance: once; v_gene: TRBV5-1; CDR3nt: TGCGCCAGCAGCTTGCCTTCCTGGCGGGGGGACCAAGATACGCAGTATTTT; CDR3aa: CASSLPSWRGDQDTQYF
j_gene: TRBJ1-5; d_gene: .; abundance: .; v_gene: TRBV6-1; CDR3nt: TGTGCCAGCAACGCGAATAGCAATCAGCCCCAGCATTTT; CDR3aa: CASNANSNQPQHF
j_gene: TRBJ2-1; d_gene: TRBD2; abundance: few; v_gene: TRBV12-3/TRBV12-4; CDR3nt: TGTGCCAGCAGCCCCGGACTAGCGGTCCCCAAGGAGCAGTTCTTC; CDR3aa: CASSPGLAVPKEQFF
j_gene: TRBJ2-7; d_gene: .; abundance: many; v_gene: TRBV7-2; CDR3nt: TGTGCCAGCAGCTCCTACTCAGGAGTGGGGGAGCAGTACTTC; CDR3aa: CASSSYSGVGEQYF
j_gene: TRBJ2-2; d_gene: .; abundance: many; v_gene: TRBV12-3/TRBV12-4; CDR3nt: TGTGCCAGCAGTTTAAAGGCCGGGGAGCTGTTTTTT; CDR3aa: CASSLKAGELFF
j_gene: TRBJ1-1; d_gene: TRBD1; abundance: many; v_gene: TRBV7-9; CDR3nt: TGTGCCAGCAGCTTATTCCCAGGGGGTTGGGCCACTGAAGCTTTCTTT; CDR3aa: CASSLFPGGWATEAFF
j_gene: TRBJ2-1; d_gene: TRBD1; abundance: few; v_gene: TRBV7-9; CDR3nt: TGTGCCAGCAGCCCCAGTGGTGGGACAGGGGGCAATGAGCAGTTCTTC; CDR3aa: CASSPSGGTGGNEQFF
j_gene: TRBJ2-6; d_gene: .; abundance: .; v_gene: TRBV18; CDR3nt: TGTGCCAGCTCACGGGCGATCTCTGGGGCCAACGTCCTGACTTTC; CDR3aa: CASSRAISGANVLTF
j_gene: TRBJ2-3; d_gene: .; abundance: many; v_gene: TRBV5-1; CDR3nt: TGCGCCAGCAGCCCTGGGGGCAGCGGCACAGATACGCAGTATTTT; CDR3aa: CASSPGGSGTDTQYF
j_gene: TRBJ2-6; d_gene: .; abundance: .; v_gene: TRBV27; CDR3nt: TGTGCCAGCAGTTTATGGTCGGGTGGGGCCAACGTCCTGACTTTC; CDR3aa: CASSLWSGGANVLTF
j_gene: TRBJ2-5; d_gene: .; abundance: .; v_gene: TRBV29-1; CDR3nt: TGCAGCGTTGACCCATCAACCACCCAGTACTTC; CDR3aa: CSVDPSTTQYF
j_gene: TRBJ2-5; d_gene: .; abundance: once; v_gene: TRBV29-1; CDR3nt: TGCAGCGTCTTAAGGGAGACCCAGTACTTC; CDR3aa: CSVLRETQYF
j_gene: TRBJ2-7; d_gene: TRBD2; abundance: .; v_gene: TRBV20-1; CDR3nt: TGCAGGGCTAGAGAGAGGGATCTACTAGCGGGAGGGTTCTCCTACGAGCAGTACTTC; CDR3aa: CRARERDLLAGGFSYEQYF